Each of the 10 T cell receptor beta chains below was sequenced from the same sample in a study of T cells in Graves' hyperthyroidism and ophthalmopathy. RNA transcripts provided the source from which TCR beta CDR3 regions were amplified. Primed by the HTBI set, a first-round RT-PCR was run on the TCR CDR3. Each CDR3 protein gets one entry after TCRdb re-called the multiplex PCR reads with MiXCR. The table records some 460,000 distinct CDR3 sequences, around a sixth of them present only once. The sequencing sample was made of blood. The receptor set was obtained from a woman aged 18-29 years with Graves' hyperthyroidism.

This sequence joins TRBV5-5 and TRBJ1-2; no clear D gene. Between the trimmed V and J ends, which lost 5 bases and 6 bases, there was a span of 14 bases. Germline lookup yields CDR1 SGHKS and CDR2 YYEKEE (reference sequence). This CDR3 comprises 13 residues. The CDR3 is CASRGSSGHGYTF. In DNA form, the CDR3 reads TGTGCCAGCAGAGGTTCGTCAGGCCATGGCTACACCTTC. The whole variable domain, remainder taken from reference TRBV5-5 and TRBJ1-2, is DAGVTQSPTHLIKTRGQQVTLRCSPISGHKSVSWYQQVLGQGPQFIFQYYEKEERGRGNFPDRFSARQFPNYSSELNVNALLLGDSALYLCASRGSSGHGYTFGSGTRLTVV.

This clonotype was found many times. This chain joins TRBV11-1 and TRBJ2-5; unclear D gene. The V and J ends lost 2 bases and 0 bases respectively, with 16 bases between them. Germline values: CDR1 SGHAT, CDR2 FQDESV (reference sequence). The CDR3 has 17 amino acids. In DNA, the CDR3 is TGTGCCAGCAGCTTAAGTGCCTGGGCCAGGAACCAAGAGACCCAGTACTTC. Translated: CASSLSAWARNQETQYF.

This clonotype was seen at least ten times. This rearrangement joins TRBV20-1 to TRBJ2-5; perhaps D is TRBD1 or TRBD2 (5 bases each). This CDR3 contains 13 residues. The germline CDR1 and CDR2 sequences are DFQATT and SNEGSKA (reference sequence). Trimming pared 1 base from V and 5 bases from J, leaving 11 bases between. CDR3 sequence reads: CSARGDLGETQYF. CDR3 DNA sequence: TGCAGTGCTAGAGGGGACCTTGGGGAGACCCAGTACTTC.

This sequence joins TRBV7-2 and TRBJ1-5; D is possibly TRBD1 (5 bases). The CDR3 is 15 amino acids. V dropped 0 bases and J dropped 3 bases, with 9 bases sitting between them. The germline V gene encodes CDR1 SGHTA and CDR2 FQGNSA. CDR3 bases: TGTGCCAGCAGCTTAGCACCAGGGATCAATCAGCCCCAGCATTTT. This gives the protein CASSLAPGINQPQHF. The whole variable domain, remainder taken from reference TRBV7-2 and TRBJ1-5, is GAGVSQSPSNKVTEKGKDVELRCDPISGHTALYWYRQSLGQGLEFLIYFQGNSAPDKSGLPSDRFSAERTGGSVSTLTIQRTQQEDSAVYLCASSLAPGINQPQHFGDGTRLSIL.

This clonotype was observed many times. This chain links TRBV28 with TRBJ2-5; D gene unclear. V was clipped by 3 bases and J by 1 base, with 9 bases between them. There are 14 residues in the CDR3. Germline V CDR1 and CDR2: MDHEN, SYDVKM. CDR3 DNA: TGTGCCAGCAGTTTCGCTGGCCTCCAAGAGACCCAGTACTTC. Translating gives CASSFAGLQETQYF.

Only a few counts were recorded for this clonotype. V is TRBV6-1 and J is TRBJ2-3; D gene uncertain. CDR1 is MNHNS and CDR2 is SASEGT in the germline V gene. Trimming pared 8 bases from V and 4 bases from J, leaving 16 bases between. CDR3 length: 14 amino acids. The CDR3 nucleotides are TGTGCCAGCCAAGACCCTTTATTCGCAGATACGCAGTATTTT. It encodes CASQDPLFADTQYF.

This clonotype was seen ten or more times. The chain links TRBV11-2 to TRBJ1-2; D may be TRBD1 (5 bases). V dropped 4 bases and J dropped 2 bases, with 14 bases sitting between them. The germline V gene has CDR1 SGHAT and CDR2 FQNNGV. The CDR3 spans 15 residues. The CDR3 DNA reads TGTGCCAGCAGCTCACTCAGGGCCGGAAACTATGGCTACACCTTC. Translated, it gives CASSSLRAGNYGYTF.

At least ten counts were recorded for this clonotype. The chain links TRBV20-1 to TRBJ2-5; 10 bases agree with TRBD1. CDR1 and CDR2 (germline): DFQATT, SNEGSKA (reference sequence). V was clipped by 4 bases and J by 4 bases; unmatched bases: 9. The CDR3 has 15 amino acids. The CDR3 nucleotides are TGCAGTGCTACCGGCCGGACAGGGGGGGGAGAGACCCAGTACTTC. Its protein product is CSATGRTGGGETQYF.

This clonotype came up many times. The V gene is TRBV7-3, the J gene TRBJ1-2; 9 bases line up with TRBD1. In germline, CDR1 is SGHTA, CDR2 FQGTGA. The junction had 5 bases not matched to a gene; V was cut back by 5 bases and J by 7 bases. The length of the CDR3 is 13 residues. DNA of the CDR3: TGTGCCAGCAGCCGGACAGGGGATGGTGGCTACACCTTC. It specifies CASSRTGDGGYTF.

This clonotype was detected a few times. This rearrangement joins TRBV7-9 to TRBJ2-6; 9 bases agree with TRBD1. This CDR3 has 18 amino acids. With 6 bases clipped from V and 1 base from J, the junction kept 10 bases outside the gene matches. Germline assignment: CDR1 SEHNR and CDR2 FQNEAQ (reference sequence). The CDR3 DNA reads TGTGCCAGCAGGCGGGACAGGGTGGGACTTTCTGGGGCCAACGTCCTGACTTTC. Its protein product is CASRRDRVGLSGANVLTF.